Listed below are T cell receptor beta chains from one sample, sequenced in a study of blood T cell repertoires in COVID-19. Repertoires were generated with immunoSEQ multiplex PCR, while TCRdb's copy carries only in-frame clones and drops some. The sample yields hundreds of thousands of clones, about 80% seen once. The specimen sequenced was peripheral blood. These receptors all come from a woman of 80 years or more with acute or convalescent COVID-19. The CDR3 runs from the conserved cysteine through the conserved F or W. D genes are given only for firm matches. A clone size is listed for some rows: how often the clone was seen (once, few, many), or a class if it is expanded.

clone_size	v_call	d_call	j_call	cdr3_nt	cdr3_aa
NA	TRBV7-2	NA	TRBJ2-7	TGTGCCAGCAGCTTACCCTACTACGAGCAGTACTTC	CASSLPYYEQYF
NA	TRBV7-8	TRBD1	TRBJ1-1	TGTGCCAGCAGCTCAGTCGACAGGGCCAACACTGAAGCTTTCTTT	CASSSVDRANTEAFF
NA	TRBV7-9	NA	TRBJ2-2	TGTGCCAGCAGCCCTGGAGGAGGGAGGACGAACACCGGGGAGCTGTTTTTT	CASSPGGGRTNTGELFF
NA	TRBV7-9	NA	TRBJ1-2	TGTGCCAGCAGCTTAGGGCCCCAAAAGGGGGTCGGAAACTATGGCTACACCTTC	CASSLGPQKGVGNYGYTF
NA	TRBV7-2	TRBD1	TRBJ1-2	TGTGCCAGCAGCCATTCCGGACAGGGGGTAACCTTC	CASSHSGQGVTF
few	TRBV27	NA	TRBJ1-2	TGTGCCAGCAGTTTATATGGCAGGCACGTCGATGGCTACACCTTC	CASSLYGRHVDGYTF
NA	TRBV6-1	NA	TRBJ2-5	TGTGCCAGCAGTGAAATCGCAGGGCCCCAAGAGACCCAGTACTTC	CASSEIAGPQETQYF
NA	TRBV7-3	NA	TRBJ1-5	TGTGCCAGCAGCTGGAGGGCGATGGGCAATCAGCCCCAGCATTTT	CASSWRAMGNQPQHF
NA	TRBV7-2	NA	TRBJ2-2	TGTGCCAGCAGCTTGTTTGCCCCGGGTTCAACCGGGGAGCTGTTTTTT	CASSLFAPGSTGELFF
few	TRBV1	NA	TRBJ2-1	TGCACCAGCAGCCAAGATGTCTCCGCGGGGGGAATCTACAATGAGCAGTTCTTC	CTSSQDVSAGGIYNEQFF
NA	TRBV28	TRBD1	TRBJ2-1	TGTGCCAGCAGTTTGACAGGGTCTTCCACCGTGTACAATGAGCAGTTCTTC	CASSLTGSSTVYNEQFF
NA	TRBV18	NA	TRBJ2-5	TGTGCCAGCTCACCACCGGCTAGCGCAGAGACCCAGTACTTC	CASSPPASAETQYF
NA	TRBV7-2	NA	TRBJ2-3	TGTGCCAGCACCGTAACCGGGGGAGGCACAGATACGCAGTATTTT	CASTVTGGGTDTQYF
NA	TRBV30	NA	TRBJ2-2	TGTGCCTGGAGTGAGACAGGGGAGCTGTTTTTT	CAWSETGELFF
NA	TRBV9	NA	TRBJ1-3	TGTGCCAGCAGCGTTCGGGGGGTAAGAGCTGGAAACACCATATATTTT	CASSVRGVRAGNTIYF
NA	TRBV5-4	TRBD2	TRBJ2-5	TGTGCCAGCAGCTCCGGTGGGGCTAGCGGGGGACGAGAGACCCAGTACTTC	CASSSGGASGGRETQYF
NA	TRBV7-8	NA	TRBJ1-2	TGTGCCAGCAGCTTAGTGGGAGGGAACTATGGCTACACCTTC	CASSLVGGNYGYTF